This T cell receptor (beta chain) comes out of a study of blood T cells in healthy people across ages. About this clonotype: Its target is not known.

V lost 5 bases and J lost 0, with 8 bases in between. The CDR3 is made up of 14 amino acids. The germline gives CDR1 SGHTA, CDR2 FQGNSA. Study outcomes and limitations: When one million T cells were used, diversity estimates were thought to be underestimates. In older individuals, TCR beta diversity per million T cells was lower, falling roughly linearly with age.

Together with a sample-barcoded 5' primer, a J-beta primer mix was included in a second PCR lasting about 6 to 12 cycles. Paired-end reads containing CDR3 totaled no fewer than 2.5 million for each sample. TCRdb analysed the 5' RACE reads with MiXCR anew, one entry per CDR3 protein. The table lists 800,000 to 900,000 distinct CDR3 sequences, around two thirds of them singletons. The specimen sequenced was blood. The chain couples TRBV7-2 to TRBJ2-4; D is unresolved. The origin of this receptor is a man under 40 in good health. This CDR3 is CASSQTPAKNIQYF. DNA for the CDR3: TGTGCCAGCAGCCAGACCCCAGCCAAAAACATTCAGTACTTC. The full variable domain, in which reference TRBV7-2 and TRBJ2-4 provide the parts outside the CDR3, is GAGVSQSPSNKVTEKGKDVELRCDPISGHTALYWYRQSLGQGLEFLIYFQGNSAPDKSGLPSDRFSAERTGGSVSTLTIQRTQQEDSAVYLCASSQTPAKNIQYFGAGTRLSVL.